Listed below are T cell receptor beta chains from one sample, sequenced in a study of T cell therapy after organ transplantation. Produced via immunoSEQ multiplex PCR; TCRdb's table is partial and in-frame only. The sample has 1,500 to 2,000 clones, around four fifths seen once. What these receptors recognize is not known. Sequencing was performed on CD8+ T cells from blood, taken before autologous CMV-specific T cell therapy. The receptors here all came from a human patient who had received a solid organ transplant and had CMV disease. Both conserved end residues are part of each CDR3. Clone sizes are given selectively: once, few, many, or a class where the clone is expanded.

cdr3_aa: CASRFQQNTEAFF
clone_size: -
j_call: TRBJ1-1
v_call: TRBV5-1

cdr3_aa: CASRQGGYGYTF
clone_size: -
j_call: TRBJ1-2
v_call: TRBV2

cdr3_aa: CASSPNALNTGELFF
clone_size: -
j_call: TRBJ2-2
v_call: TRBV4-2

cdr3_aa: CASLRQGKGSPLHF
clone_size: -
j_call: TRBJ1-6
v_call: TRBV23-1

cdr3_aa: CASSPGRSGANVLTF
clone_size: once
j_call: TRBJ2-6
v_call: TRBV13

cdr3_aa: CASSMGLVSEQYF
clone_size: -
j_call: TRBJ2-7
v_call: TRBV19

cdr3_aa: CASSYGLAGTGELFF
clone_size: -
j_call: TRBJ2-2
v_call: TRBV6-5

cdr3_aa: CASSFGGATGELFF
clone_size: -
j_call: TRBJ2-2
v_call: TRBV28

cdr3_aa: CASSLQETQYF
clone_size: -
j_call: TRBJ2-5
v_call: TRBV7-9

cdr3_aa: CASSASGTSSGSYNEQFF
clone_size: -
j_call: TRBJ2-1
v_call: TRBV9

cdr3_aa: CAWDNEGGTEKLFF
clone_size: -
j_call: TRBJ1-4
v_call: TRBV30

cdr3_aa: CASSGGGTLTGELFF
clone_size: few
j_call: TRBJ2-2
v_call: TRBV27

cdr3_aa: CASSEDFEPTGELFF
clone_size: -
j_call: TRBJ2-2
v_call: TRBV6-1

cdr3_aa: CASSLGPAQEQYF
clone_size: -
j_call: TRBJ2-7
v_call: TRBV27

cdr3_aa: CASSSGTSGTSYNEQFF
clone_size: -
j_call: TRBJ2-1
v_call: TRBV27

cdr3_aa: CASSSGDSSGNTIYF
clone_size: -
j_call: TRBJ1-3
v_call: TRBV5-4

cdr3_aa: CASWPGRAQETQYF
clone_size: -
j_call: TRBJ2-5
v_call: TRBV2

cdr3_aa: CASSLYLGGGSYNEQFF
clone_size: -
j_call: TRBJ2-1
v_call: TRBV5-1

cdr3_aa: CASSTGQINQPQHF
clone_size: -
j_call: TRBJ1-5
v_call: TRBV6-5